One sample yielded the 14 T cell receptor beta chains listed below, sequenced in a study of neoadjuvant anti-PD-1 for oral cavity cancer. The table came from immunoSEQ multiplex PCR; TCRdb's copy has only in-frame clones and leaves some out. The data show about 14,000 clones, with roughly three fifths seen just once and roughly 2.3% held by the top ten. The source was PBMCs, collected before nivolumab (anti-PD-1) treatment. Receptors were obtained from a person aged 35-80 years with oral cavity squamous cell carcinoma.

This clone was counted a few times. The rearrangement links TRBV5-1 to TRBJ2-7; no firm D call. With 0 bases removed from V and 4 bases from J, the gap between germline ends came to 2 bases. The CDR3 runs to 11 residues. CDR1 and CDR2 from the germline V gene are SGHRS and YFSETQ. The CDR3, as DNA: TGCGCCAGCAGCTTGGGGTACGAGCAGTACTTC. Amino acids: CASSLGYEQYF.

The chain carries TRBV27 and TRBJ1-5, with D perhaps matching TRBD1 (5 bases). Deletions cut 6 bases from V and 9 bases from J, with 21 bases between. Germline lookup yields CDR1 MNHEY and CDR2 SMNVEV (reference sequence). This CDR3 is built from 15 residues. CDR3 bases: TGTGCCAGCAGCCCCGGGGGAGGGGCATGGGGGCCCCAGCATTTT. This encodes CASSPGGGAWGPQHF.

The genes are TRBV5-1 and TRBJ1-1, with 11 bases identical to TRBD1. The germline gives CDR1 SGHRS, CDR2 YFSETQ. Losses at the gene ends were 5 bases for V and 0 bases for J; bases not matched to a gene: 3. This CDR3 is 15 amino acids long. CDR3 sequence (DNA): TGCGCCAGCAGTCGGACAGGGGGCTTGAACACTGAAGCTTTCTTT. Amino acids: CASSRTGGLNTEAFF.

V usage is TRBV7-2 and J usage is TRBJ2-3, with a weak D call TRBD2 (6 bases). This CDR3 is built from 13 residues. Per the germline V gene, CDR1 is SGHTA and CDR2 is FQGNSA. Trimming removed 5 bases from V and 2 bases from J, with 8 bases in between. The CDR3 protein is CASSRDFTDTQYF. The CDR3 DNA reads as TGTGCCAGCAGCCGGGACTTCACAGATACGCAGTATTTT.

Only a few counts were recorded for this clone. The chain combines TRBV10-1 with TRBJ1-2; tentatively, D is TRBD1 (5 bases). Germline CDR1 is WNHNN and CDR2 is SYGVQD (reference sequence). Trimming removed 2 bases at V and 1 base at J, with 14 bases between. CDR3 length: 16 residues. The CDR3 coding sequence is TGCGCCAGCAGTGAGAAGGGGAAGAGGAGTAACTATGGCTACACCTTC. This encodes CASSEKGKRSNYGYTF.

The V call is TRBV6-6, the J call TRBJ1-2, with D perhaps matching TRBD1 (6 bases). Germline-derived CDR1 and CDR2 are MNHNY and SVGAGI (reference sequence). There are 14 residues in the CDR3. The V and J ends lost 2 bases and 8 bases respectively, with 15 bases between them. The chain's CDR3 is CASSYGGASGGYTF. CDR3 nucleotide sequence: TGTGCCAGCAGTTACGGGGGGGCGAGTGGAGGCTACACCTTC.

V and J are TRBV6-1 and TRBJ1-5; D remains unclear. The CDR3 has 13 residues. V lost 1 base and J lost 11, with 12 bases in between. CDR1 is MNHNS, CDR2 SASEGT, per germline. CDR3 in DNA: TGTGCCAGCAGTGAAGGTACGGTGATGTCCCAGCATTTT. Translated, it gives CASSEGTVMSQHF.

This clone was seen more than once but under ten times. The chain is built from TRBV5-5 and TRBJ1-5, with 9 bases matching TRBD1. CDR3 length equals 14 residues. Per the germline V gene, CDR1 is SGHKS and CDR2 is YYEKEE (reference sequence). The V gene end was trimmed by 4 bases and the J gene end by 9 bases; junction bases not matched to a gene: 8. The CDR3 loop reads CASSPGQGQRPQHF. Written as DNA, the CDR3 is TGTGCCAGCAGCCCAGGACAGGGGCAACGGCCCCAGCATTTT.

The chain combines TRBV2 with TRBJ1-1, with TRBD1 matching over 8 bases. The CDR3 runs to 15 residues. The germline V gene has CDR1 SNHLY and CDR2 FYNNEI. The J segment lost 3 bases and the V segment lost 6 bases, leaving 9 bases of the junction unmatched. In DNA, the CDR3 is TGTGCCAGCAGGCTGGACAGGGATAGGGACACTGAAGCTTTCTTT. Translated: CASRLDRDRDTEAFF. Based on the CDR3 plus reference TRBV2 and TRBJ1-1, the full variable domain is EPEVTQTPSHQVTQMGQEVILRCVPISNHLYFYWYRQILGQKVEFLVSFYNNEISEKSEIFDDQFSVERPDGSNFTLKIRSTKLEDSAMYFCASRLDRDRDTEAFFGQGTRLTVV.

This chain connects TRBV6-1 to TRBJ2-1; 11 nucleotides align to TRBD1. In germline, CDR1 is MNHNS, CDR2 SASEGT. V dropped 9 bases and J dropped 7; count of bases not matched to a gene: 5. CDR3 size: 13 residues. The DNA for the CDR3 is TGTGCCAGTTGGGACAGGGGGAGTAATGAGCAGTTCTTC. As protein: CASWDRGSNEQFF.

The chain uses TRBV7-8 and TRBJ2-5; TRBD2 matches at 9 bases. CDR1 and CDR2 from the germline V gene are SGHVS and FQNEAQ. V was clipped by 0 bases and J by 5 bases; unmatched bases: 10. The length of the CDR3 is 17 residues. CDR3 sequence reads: CASSLAALGLAGETQYF. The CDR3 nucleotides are TGTGCCAGCAGCTTAGCAGCCCTGGGACTAGCTGGCGAGACCCAGTACTTC.

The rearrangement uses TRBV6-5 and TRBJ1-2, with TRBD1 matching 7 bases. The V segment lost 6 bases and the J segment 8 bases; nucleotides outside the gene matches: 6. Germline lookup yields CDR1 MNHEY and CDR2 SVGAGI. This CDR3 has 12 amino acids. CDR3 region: CASSQTGMGYTF. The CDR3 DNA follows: TGTGCCAGCAGCCAGACAGGGATGGGCTACACCTTC.

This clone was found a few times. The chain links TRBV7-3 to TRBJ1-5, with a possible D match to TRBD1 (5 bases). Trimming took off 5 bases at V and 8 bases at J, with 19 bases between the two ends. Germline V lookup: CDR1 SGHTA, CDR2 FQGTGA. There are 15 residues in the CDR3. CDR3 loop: CASSAHAGTDKPQHF. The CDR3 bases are TGTGCCAGCAGCGCGCACGCCGGGACGGATAAGCCCCAGCATTTT.

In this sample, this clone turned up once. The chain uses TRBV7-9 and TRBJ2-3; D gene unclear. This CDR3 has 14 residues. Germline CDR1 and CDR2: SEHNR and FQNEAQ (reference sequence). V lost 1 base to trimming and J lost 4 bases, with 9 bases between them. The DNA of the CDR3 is TGTGCCAGCAGCTTAGACGGGTCACCAGATACGCAGTATTTT. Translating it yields CASSLDGSPDTQYF.